The present T cell receptor beta chain was sequenced within a study of response to subunit inactivated influenza vaccine. Whole-study findings and limits: Authors suggested seasonal influenza vaccinations each recruit few new T cells.

TCRdb processed the RT-PCR reads anew with MiXCR; each CDR3 protein has one entry. The profile covers hundreds of thousands of distinct CDR3 sequences, with around 14% appearing a single time and 6% to 7% taken by the ten largest. Details on this clonotype: No antigen is known for it.

The sequence was collected from a man aged 45-65 years who received an inactivated influenza vaccine. Sequencing was performed on PBMCs from blood, taken around 14 days before vaccination.

The CDR3 DNA follows: TGTGCCAGCAGCCTCTCGAGGGGGGGTGAGCAGTACTTC. This translates into CASSLSRGGEQYF. The chain is built from TRBV3-1 and TRBJ2-7, with a weak D call TRBD2 (7 bases). From germline, CDR1 is LGHDT and CDR2 YNNKEL (reference sequence). V was pared by 4 bases and J by 7 bases, with 14 bases between. The CDR3 runs to 13 residues.